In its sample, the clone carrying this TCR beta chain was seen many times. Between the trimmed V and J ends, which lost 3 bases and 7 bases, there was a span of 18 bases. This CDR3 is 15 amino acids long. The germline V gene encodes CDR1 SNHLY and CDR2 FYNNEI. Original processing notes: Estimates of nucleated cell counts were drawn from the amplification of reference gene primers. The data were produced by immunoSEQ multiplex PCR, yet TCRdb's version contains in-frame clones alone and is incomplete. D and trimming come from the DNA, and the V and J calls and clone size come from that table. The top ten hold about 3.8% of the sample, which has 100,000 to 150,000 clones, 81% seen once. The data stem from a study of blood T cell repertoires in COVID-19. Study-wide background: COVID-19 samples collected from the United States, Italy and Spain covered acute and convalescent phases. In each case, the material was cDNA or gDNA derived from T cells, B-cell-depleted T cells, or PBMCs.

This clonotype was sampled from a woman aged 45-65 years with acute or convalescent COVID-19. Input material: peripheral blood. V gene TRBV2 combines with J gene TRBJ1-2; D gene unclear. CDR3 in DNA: TGTGCCAGCAGTGAGGTCGGGCAGGCGGGGATTGGCTACACCTTC. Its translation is CASSEVGQAGIGYTF.